This T cell receptor beta chain was sequenced in a study of Ad26.COV2.S vaccination and SARS-CoV-2 variants (dated by TCRdb to about 2021). For context, the study as a whole: Donors in the vaccine arm were drawn from COV1001, a phase I-IIa trial of Ad26.COV2.S in healthy adults that was multicentre, randomized, double-blind and placebo-controlled. Ad26.COV2.S was administered intramuscularly at a dose of 5x10^10 or 1x10^11 viral particles, either as one shot or as two shots given 56 days apart. TCRbeta repertoire sequencing served as the tool for gauging how specific and how broad the SARS-CoV-2-reactive T cell receptors were following Ad26.COV2.S vaccination. A total of roughly 30 samples were included in the TCR-sequenced set, comprising around 19 Ad26.COV2.S vaccine recipients, 5 placebo recipients and 8 SARS-CoV-2 convalescent individuals. Trial participants were randomized into five groups of five: low-dose or high-dose Ad26.COV2.S given once or twice, or placebo on both occasions. Investigators remained blinded to trial group allocation during experiments and outcome assessment. What the research found in general, with its limitations: Vaccine and placebo recipients had comparable non-spike TCR breadth, which fits with the vaccine containing only spike. The authors noted that total T cell responses may have been underestimated by the TCR breadth and depth analyses. After vaccination, spike-specific CD8+ and CD4+ T cell responses were reported to show substantial breadth. Ad26.COV2.S recipients had higher spike-specific TCR breadth than placebo recipients (P = 0.0014). The study was not powered for comparison of responses between vaccine doses or regimens.

The sample's treatment or condition label, in plain terms: 15 to 20 received Ad26.COV2.S at low or high dose, single or two shots; a few received placebo; per-sample allocation not given. For vaccine and placebo recipients, the sequenced repertoires came from samples collected on day 63 after the first injection. Cohort 1b enrolled around 23 adults aged 18-55 years at a single site in Boston, USA, between 29 July and 7 August 2020. Ad26.COV2.S consisted of a replication-incompetent adenovirus type 26 vector by which a prefusion-stabilized SARS-CoV-2 spike protein from the original Wuhan strain was expressed. TCRbeta CDR3 regions were sequenced with the immunoSEQ Assay. After extraction, genomic DNA underwent amplification by bias-controlled multiplex PCR, followed by high-throughput sequencing. On the study's bioinformatics: To quantify the absolute abundance of each unique TCRbeta CDR3 region, sequences were collapsed and filtered. Usable DNA was measured by amplifying reference genes present in all nucleated cells, and TCRbeta template counts were normalized to that usable DNA to estimate T cell fraction. Repertoire TCRs were annotated as SARS-CoV-2-specific by exact matching of V gene, CDR3 amino acid sequence and J gene to a known reactive TCR set. The reference SARS-CoV-2 TCR set was derived from MIRA and filtered for enrichment in COVID-19-positive ImmuneCODE repertoires, a step that removed public or cross-reactive TCRs. Drawing on the MIRA antigens, annotated TCRs were analysed further at the level of specific ORF or position within ORF. Depth was the summed frequency of annotated unique rearrangements, while breadth was defined as annotated unique rearrangements over total unique productive rearrangements. Group comparisons of TCR breadth used two-sided Wilcoxon rank-sum tests. The immuneACCESS repertoire file appears here via TCRdb, limited to in-frame rearrangements. These files lack a portion of the clones; in checked studies, under half of the deficit traces to unresolved V genes, and the cause of the others is not known. The D gene and trimming were derived from the DNA, and the V and J assignments and clone size from that table. For this sample the table gives under 400,000 clones, of which roughly 87% were detected only once. Roughly 3.1% of the sample is held by the ten biggest clonotypes.

Germline trimming amounts to 5 bases on V and 5 bases on J, with 4 as the count of junction bases outside the gene matches. Sequences PRHDT (CDR1) and FYEKMQ (CDR2) are obtained from the germline V gene (reference sequence). The CDR3 starts with the cysteine, ends with the phenylalanine, and has 14 residues. Only CDR3 DNA remains: 42 bases, in frame from the first base. With regard to this clone: The target of this receptor is not known. No quality values exist for individual bases; no much larger clone is one base distant.

Sequenced material: peripheral blood, taken in a trial of Ad26.COV2.S vaccine versus placebo. The chain couples TRBV13 to TRBJ2-1; TRBD1 agrees with 9 junctional bases. The TCR was taken from a person aged 18-60 years who received the Ad26.COV2.S COVID-19 vaccine or a placebo. The CDR3 loop reads CASSQGQGDNEQFF. The nucleotide sequence reads as follows: TGTGCCAGCAGCCAGGGACAGGGCGACAATGAGCAGTTCTTC.